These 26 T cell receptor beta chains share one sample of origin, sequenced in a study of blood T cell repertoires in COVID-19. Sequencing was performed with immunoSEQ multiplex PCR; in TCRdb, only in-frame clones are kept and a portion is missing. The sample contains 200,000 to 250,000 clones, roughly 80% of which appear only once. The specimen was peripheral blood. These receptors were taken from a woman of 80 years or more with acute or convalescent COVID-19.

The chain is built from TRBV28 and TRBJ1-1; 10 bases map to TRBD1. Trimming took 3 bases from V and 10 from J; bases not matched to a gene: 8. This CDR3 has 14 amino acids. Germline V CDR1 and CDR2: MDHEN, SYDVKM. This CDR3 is CASSLTGGFPRAFF. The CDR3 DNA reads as TGTGCCAGCAGTTTGACAGGGGGCTTCCCTCGAGCTTTCTTT.

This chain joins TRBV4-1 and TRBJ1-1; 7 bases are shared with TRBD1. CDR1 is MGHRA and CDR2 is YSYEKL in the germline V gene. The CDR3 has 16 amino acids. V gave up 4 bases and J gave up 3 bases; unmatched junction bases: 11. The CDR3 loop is CASSPDAQGRYTEAFF. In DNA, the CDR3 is TGCGCCAGCAGCCCTGATGCACAGGGGAGATACACTGAAGCTTTCTTT.

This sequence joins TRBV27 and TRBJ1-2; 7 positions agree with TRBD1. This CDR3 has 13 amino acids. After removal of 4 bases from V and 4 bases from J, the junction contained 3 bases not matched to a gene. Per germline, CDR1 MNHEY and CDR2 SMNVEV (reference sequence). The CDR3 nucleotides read TGTGCCAGCAGTTGGGACAGAGCCTATGGCTACACCTTC. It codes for CASSWDRAYGYTF.

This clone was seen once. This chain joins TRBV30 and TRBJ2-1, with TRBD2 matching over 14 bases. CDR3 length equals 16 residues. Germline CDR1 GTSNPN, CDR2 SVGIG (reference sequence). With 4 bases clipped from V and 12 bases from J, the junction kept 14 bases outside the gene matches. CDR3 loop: CAWTRTPGLAGERQFF. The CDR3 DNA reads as TGTGCCTGGACTCGTACCCCGGGACTAGCGGGAGAACGGCAGTTCTTC.

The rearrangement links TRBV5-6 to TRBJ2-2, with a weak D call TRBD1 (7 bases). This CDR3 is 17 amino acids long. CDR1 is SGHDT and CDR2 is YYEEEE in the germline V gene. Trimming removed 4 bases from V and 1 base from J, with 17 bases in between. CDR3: CASSVTGDSQNTGELFF. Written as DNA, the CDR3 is TGTGCCAGCAGCGTAACGGGGGACAGTCAGAACACCGGGGAGCTGTTTTTT.

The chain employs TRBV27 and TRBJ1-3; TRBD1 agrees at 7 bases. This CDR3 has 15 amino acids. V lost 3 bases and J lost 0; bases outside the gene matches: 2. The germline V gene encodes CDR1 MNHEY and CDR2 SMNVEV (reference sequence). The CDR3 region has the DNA TGTGCCAGCAGTTTGACAGGGAGCTCTGGAAACACCATATATTTT. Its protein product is CASSLTGSSGNTIYF.

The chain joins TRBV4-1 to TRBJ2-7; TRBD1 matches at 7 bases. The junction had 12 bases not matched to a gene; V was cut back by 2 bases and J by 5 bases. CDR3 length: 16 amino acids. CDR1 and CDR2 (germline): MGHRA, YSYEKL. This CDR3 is CASSQQTGETSDEQYF. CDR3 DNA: TGCGCCAGCAGCCAACAAACAGGGGAGACTTCTGACGAGCAGTACTTC.

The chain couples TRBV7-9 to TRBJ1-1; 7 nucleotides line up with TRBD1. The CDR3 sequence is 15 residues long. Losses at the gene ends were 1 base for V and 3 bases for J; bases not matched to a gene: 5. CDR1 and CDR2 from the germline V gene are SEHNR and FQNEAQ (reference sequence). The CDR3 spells CASSLGRQGYTEAFF. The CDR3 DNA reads TGTGCCAGCAGCTTAGGGAGACAGGGCTACACTGAAGCTTTCTTT.

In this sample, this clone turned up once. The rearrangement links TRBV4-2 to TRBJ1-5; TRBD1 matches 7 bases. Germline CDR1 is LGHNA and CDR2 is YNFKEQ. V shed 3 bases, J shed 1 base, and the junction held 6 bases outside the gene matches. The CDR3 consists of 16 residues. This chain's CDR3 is CASSQLLRGSNQPQHF. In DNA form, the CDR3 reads TGTGCCAGCAGCCAGCTCCTCAGGGGGAGCAATCAGCCCCAGCATTTT.

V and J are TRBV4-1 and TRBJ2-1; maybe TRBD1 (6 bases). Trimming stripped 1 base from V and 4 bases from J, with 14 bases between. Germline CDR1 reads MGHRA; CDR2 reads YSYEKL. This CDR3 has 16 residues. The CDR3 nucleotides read TGCGCCAGCAGCCAAGTAACCCCGGGACATTACAATGAGCAGTTCTTC. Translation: CASSQVTPGHYNEQFF.

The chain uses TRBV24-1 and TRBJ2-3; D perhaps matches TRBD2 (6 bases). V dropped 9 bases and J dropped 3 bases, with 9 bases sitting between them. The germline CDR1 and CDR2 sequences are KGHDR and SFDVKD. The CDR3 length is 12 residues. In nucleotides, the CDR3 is TGTGCCACCGCGGAGGGAACAGATACGCAGTATTTT. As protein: CATAEGTDTQYF.

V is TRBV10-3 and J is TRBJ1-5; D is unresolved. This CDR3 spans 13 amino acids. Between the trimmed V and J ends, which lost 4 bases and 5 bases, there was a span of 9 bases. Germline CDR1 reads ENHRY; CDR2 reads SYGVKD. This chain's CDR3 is CAISGEIYQPQHF. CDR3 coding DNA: TGTGCCATCAGTGGGGAGATATATCAGCCCCAGCATTTT.

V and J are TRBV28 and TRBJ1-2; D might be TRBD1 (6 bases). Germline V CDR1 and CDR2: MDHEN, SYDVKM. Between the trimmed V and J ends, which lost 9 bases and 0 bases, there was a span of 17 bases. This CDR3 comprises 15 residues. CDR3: CASRTAPIANYGYTF. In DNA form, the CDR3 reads TGTGCCAGTAGGACAGCTCCAATAGCTAACTATGGCTACACCTTC.

This CDR3 is CASSLWGGAGRNQPQHF. In DNA form, the CDR3 reads TGTGCCAGCAGCTTATGGGGGGGGGCAGGCCGCAATCAGCCCCAGCATTTT. V usage is TRBV7-2 and J usage is TRBJ1-5; maybe TRBD1 (6 bases). CDR1 is SGHTA and CDR2 is FQGNSA in the germline V gene. V was cut by 2 bases and J by 2 bases, with 16 bases left in between. The CDR3 totals 17 residues.

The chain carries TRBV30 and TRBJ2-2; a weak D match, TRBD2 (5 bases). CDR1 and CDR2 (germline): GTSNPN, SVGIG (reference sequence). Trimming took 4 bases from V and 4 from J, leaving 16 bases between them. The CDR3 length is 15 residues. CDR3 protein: CAWNFPGTGTGELFF. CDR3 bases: TGTGCCTGGAACTTTCCGGGAACGGGCACCGGGGAGCTGTTTTTT.

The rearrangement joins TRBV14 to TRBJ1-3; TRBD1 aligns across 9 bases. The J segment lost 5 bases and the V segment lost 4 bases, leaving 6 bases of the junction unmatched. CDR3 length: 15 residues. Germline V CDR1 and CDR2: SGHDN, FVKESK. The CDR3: CASSPTGTGRNTIYF. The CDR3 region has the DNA TGTGCCAGCAGCCCGACCGGGACAGGGAGAAACACCATATATTTT.

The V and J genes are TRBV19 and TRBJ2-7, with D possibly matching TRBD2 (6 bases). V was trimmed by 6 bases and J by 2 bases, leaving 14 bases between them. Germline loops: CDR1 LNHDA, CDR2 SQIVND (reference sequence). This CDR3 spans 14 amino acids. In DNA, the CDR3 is TGTGCCAGTAGCGGGACGGGGAGGACCTACGAGCAGTACTTC. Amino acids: CASSGTGRTYEQYF.

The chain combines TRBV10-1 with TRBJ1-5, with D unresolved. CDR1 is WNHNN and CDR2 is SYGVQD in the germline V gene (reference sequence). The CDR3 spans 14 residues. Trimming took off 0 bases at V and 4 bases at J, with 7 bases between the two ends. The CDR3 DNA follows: TGCGCCAGCAGTGAGTCGGGCAGAAATCAGCCCCAGCATTTT. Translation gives CASSESGRNQPQHF.

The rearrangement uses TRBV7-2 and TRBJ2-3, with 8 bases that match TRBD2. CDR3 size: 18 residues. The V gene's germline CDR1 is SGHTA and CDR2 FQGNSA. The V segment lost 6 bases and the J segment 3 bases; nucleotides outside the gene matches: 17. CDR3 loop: CASRGVQTGGLGTDTQYF. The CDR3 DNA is TGTGCCAGCAGGGGGGTCCAAACGGGAGGGCTAGGGACAGATACGCAGTATTTT. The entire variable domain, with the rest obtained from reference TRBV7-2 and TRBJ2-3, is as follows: GAGVSQSPSNKVTEKGKDVELRCDPISGHTALYWYRQSLGQGLEFLIYFQGNSAPDKSGLPSDRFSAERTGGSVSTLTIQRTQQEDSAVYLCASRGVQTGGLGTDTQYFGPGTRLTVL.

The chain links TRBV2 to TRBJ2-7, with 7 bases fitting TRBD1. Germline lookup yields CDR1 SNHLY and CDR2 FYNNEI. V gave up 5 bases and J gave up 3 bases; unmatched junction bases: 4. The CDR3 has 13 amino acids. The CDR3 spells CASSRDSHYEQYF. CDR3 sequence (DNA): TGTGCCAGCAGTCGGGACAGCCACTACGAGCAGTACTTC.

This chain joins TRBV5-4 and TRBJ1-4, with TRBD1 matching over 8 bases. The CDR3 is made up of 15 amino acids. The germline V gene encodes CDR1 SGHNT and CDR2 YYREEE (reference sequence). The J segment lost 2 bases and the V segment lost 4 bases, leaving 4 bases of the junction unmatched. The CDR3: CASSPQGATNEKLFF. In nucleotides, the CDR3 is TGTGCCAGCAGCCCGCAGGGGGCTACTAATGAAAAACTGTTTTTT.

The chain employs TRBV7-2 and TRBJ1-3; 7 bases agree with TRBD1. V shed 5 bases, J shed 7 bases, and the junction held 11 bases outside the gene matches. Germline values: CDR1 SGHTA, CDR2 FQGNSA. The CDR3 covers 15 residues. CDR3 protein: CASSRNPDRENTIYF. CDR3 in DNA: TGTGCCAGCAGCCGTAACCCTGACAGGGAGAACACCATATATTTT.

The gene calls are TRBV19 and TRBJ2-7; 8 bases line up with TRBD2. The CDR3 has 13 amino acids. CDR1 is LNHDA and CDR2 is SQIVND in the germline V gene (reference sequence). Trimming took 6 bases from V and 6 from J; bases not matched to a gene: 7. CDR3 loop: CASREREWGEQYF. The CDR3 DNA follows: TGTGCCAGTAGAGAGCGGGAGTGGGGCGAGCAGTACTTC.

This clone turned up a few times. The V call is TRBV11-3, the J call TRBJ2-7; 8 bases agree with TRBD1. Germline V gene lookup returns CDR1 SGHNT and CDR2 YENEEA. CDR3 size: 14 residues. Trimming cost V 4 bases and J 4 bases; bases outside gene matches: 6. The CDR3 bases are TGTGCCAGCAGCTCCGGGACAGGTCGATACGAGCAGTACTTC. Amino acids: CASSSGTGRYEQYF.

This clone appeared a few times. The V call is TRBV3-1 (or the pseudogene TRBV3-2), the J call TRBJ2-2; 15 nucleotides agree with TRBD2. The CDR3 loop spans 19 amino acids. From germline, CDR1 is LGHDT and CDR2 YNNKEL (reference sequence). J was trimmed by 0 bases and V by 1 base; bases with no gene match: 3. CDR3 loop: CASSQVGTSGGTNTGELFF. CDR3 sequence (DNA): TGTGCCAGCAGCCAAGTGGGGACTAGCGGGGGGACGAACACCGGGGAGCTGTTTTTT.

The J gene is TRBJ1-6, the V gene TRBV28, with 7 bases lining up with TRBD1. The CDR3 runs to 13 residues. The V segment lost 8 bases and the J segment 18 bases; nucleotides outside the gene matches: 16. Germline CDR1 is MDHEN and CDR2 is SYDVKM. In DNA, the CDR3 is TGTGCCAGCGGCCGGGACAGATACATTCTTAGCCACTTT. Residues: CASGRDRYILSHF.